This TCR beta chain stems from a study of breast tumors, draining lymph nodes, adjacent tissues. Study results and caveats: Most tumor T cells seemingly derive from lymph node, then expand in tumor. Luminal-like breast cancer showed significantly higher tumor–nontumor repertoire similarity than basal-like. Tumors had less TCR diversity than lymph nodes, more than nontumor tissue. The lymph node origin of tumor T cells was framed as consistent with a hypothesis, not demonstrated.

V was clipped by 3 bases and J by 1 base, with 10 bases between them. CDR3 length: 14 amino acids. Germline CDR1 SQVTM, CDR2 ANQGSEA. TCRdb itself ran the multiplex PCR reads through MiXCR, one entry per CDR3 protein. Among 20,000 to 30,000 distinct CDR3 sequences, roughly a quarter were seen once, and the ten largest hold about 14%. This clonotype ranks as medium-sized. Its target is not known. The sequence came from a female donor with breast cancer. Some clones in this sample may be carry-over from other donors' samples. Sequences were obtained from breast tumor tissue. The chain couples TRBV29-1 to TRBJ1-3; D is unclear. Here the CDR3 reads CSVDLSGSGNTIYF. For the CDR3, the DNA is TGCAGCGTTGATTTATCCGGGTCTGGAAACACCATATATTTT.